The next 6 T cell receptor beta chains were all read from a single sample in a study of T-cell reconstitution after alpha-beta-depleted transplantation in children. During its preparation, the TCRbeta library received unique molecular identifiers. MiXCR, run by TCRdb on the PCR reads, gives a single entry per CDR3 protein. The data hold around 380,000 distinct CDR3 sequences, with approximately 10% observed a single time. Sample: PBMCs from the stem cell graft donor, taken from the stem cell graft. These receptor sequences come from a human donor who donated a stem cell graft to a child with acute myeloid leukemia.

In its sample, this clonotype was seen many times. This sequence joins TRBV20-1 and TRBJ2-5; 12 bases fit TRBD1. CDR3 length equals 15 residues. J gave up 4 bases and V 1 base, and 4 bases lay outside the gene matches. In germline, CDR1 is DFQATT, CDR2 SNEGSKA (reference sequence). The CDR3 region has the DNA TGCAGTGCTAGAGTAGGGACAGGGGGCGCAGAGACCCAGTACTTC. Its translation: CSARVGTGGAETQYF.

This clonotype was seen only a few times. CDR3 sequence (DNA): TGCGCCAGCAGCTTGGAGGGTACCCAATACAATGAGCAGTTCTTC. Its protein product is CASSLEGTQYNEQFF. The rearrangement joins TRBV5-1 to TRBJ2-1; D is unresolved. Germline values: CDR1 SGHRS, CDR2 YFSETQ. Trimming left V 0 bases short and J 4 bases short, with 11 bases between. The CDR3 spans 15 residues.

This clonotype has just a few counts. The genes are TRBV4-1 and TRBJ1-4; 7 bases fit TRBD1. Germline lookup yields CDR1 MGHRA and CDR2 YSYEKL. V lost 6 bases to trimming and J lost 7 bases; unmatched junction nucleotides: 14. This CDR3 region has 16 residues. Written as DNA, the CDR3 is TGCGCCAGCAGACAGAACACAGGGGCAAGAGGTGAAAAACTGTTTTTT. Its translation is CASRQNTGARGEKLFF.

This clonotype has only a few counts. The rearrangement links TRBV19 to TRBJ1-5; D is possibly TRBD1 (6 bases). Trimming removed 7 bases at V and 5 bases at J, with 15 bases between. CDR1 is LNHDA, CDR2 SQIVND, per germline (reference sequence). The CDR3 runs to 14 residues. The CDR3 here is CASKPNQGHQPQHF. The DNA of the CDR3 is TGTGCCAGTAAGCCAAATCAGGGGCATCAGCCCCAGCATTTT.

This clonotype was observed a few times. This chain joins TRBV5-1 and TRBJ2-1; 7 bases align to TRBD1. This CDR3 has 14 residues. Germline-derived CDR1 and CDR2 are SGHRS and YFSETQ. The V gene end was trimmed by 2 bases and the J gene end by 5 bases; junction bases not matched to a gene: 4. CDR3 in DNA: TGCGCCAGCAGCTTATCAACAGGGGACAATGAGCAGTTCTTC. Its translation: CASSLSTGDNEQFF.

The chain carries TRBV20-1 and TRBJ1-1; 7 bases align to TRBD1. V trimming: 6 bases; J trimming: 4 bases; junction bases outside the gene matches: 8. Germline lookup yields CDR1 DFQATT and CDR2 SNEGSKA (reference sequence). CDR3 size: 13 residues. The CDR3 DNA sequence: TGCAGTGCCTCAACGACAGGGTCCACTGAAGCTTTCTTT. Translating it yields CSASTTGSTEAFF.